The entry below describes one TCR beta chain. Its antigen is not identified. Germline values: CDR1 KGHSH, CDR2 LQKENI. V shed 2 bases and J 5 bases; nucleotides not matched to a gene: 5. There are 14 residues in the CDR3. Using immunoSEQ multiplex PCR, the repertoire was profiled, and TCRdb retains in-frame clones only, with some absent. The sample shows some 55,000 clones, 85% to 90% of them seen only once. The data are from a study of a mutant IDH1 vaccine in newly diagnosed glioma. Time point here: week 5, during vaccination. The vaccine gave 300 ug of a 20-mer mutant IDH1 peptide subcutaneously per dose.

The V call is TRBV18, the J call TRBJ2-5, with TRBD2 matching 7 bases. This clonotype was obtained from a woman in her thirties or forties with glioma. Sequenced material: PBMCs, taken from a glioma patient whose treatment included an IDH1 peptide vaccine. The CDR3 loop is CASSPRLAVETQYF. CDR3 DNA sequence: TGTGCCAGCTCACCAAGACTAGCTGTTGAGACCCAGTACTTC.